This T cell receptor (beta chain) was identified in a study of T-cell memory formation after mild COVID-19. Study-wide background: In these data, TCR clusters were largely donor specific.

Of note for this clonotype: As yet, its antigen is unknown.

This CDR3 contains 13 residues. Trimming pared 0 bases from V and 9 bases from J, leaving 6 bases between. Germline assignment: CDR1 LGHDT and CDR2 YNNKEL (reference sequence). Overall study results and limits: For contracting clones, CD4+ ones sat mainly in CM and EM, CD8+ in EMRA.

5'RACE, which relied on constant-segment primers, yielded TCR alpha and TCR beta cDNA libraries carrying sample barcodes and UMIs. A single record per CDR3 protein comes from TCRdb applying MiXCR to the 5' RACE reads. Of more than 300,000 distinct CDR3 sequences in the sample, approximately 15% were seen once. The chain combines TRBV3-1 with TRBJ1-6; D remains unclear. The receptor was isolated from a man between 18 and 35 years old who had mild COVID-19 (a few samples of this study predate the infection). Cell type and time point are not known. The sequencing sample was made of PBMCs or a T cell subset sorted from them (not recorded which). CDR3 in amino acids: CASSQDLGSPLHF. CDR3 sequence (DNA): TGTGCCAGCAGCCAAGATTTAGGTTCACCCCTCCACTTT.